The clone carrying this T cell receptor (beta chain) was detected many times. Indicated treatment: PENTA 11 planned treatment interruption arm or continuous ART arm. Unique molecular identifiers were included in an RNA-based 3' RACE TCR library. One entry per CDR3 protein results from TCRdb running MiXCR on the 3' RACE reads. The table records tens of thousands of distinct CDR3 sequences, 3.5% to 5% of them present only once. This sample stems from a study of HIV-infected children after antiretroviral therapy interruption. This receptor was identified in a pool of human donors with HIV. The sequencing here drew on CD45RA+ CD4+ T cells from PBMCs, pooled from several time points, taken from a donor given antiretroviral therapy, either interrupted or continuous. Subset noted: naive CD4+ CD45RA+ CD45RO- T cells.

CDR3 nucleotide sequence: TGCAGTGCCAAACGAAGCTACGAGCAGTACTTC. This encodes CSAKRSYEQYF. J is TRBJ2-7 and V is TRBV20-1, with unresolved D. V was pared by 6 bases and J by 3 bases, with 9 bases between. The CDR3 consists of 11 residues. Looked up from germline, CDR1 is DFQATT and CDR2 is SNEGSKA (reference sequence).